This note documents a single TCR beta chain sequence. This clone occurred a few times. Its target antigen remains unknown. No base qualities exist here, and no much larger clone lies one base off it. This entry is derived from a study of blood T cell repertoires in COVID-19 (dated by TCRdb to between 2020 and 2021). Notes on the research overall: Collaborator samples came from the United States, Italy and Spain and covered acute and convalescent phases of COVID-19. The prospective study material was composed of cDNA or gDNA derived from T cells, B-cell-depleted T cells, or PBMCs. Deeply sampled blood TCRbeta repertoires from subjects exposed to, actively infected with, or recovered from COVID-19 were included in the dataset. The repertoires were released in a freely available public database intended as a resource for research on the immune response to SARS-CoV-2. The samples were drawn from the first 160 participants of the ongoing ImmuneRACE study and from 950 to 1,500 subjects provided by 6 global collaborators. The sample metadata nearly always contained a de-identified subject ID, COVID-19 status, age in years and sex. Where HLA class I and class II types were available, the types were taken from metadata supplied by the sample provider, not from assay-based typing. The study at large found these results: Clinical and demographic metadata were provided uncurated, with the amount varying by source and participant.

TCRbeta CDR3 regions were amplified from genomic DNA using the immunoSEQ Assay, a bias-controlled multiplex PCR. The paper's data handling went like this. Nucleated cell counts per sample were estimated from amplification of reference gene primers within the assay. Sequence reads were collapsed and filtered to measure the absolute abundance of every unique TCRbeta CDR3 rearrangement. For each sample, productive Simpson clonality was calculated by taking the square root of Simpson's diversity index across productive rearrangements. TCRdb's version of the immuneACCESS table is confined to in-frame rearrangements and falls short of the full clone set. An unresolved V gene accounts for under half of the shortfall where checked; the remainder is of unknown origin. That table supplies the V and J calls and clone size; D and trimming were determined from the DNA. In all, the sample holds hundreds of thousands of clones, and 70% to 90% of those were seen once. Of the sample, 1% to 1.5% falls within the top ten clones.

Collaborating institutions collected whole blood in K2EDTA tubes following their own protocols. Collaborator samples were shipped for TCRbeta analysis as frozen whole blood, isolated PBMCs, or DNA extracted from either sample type. Input material: peripheral blood. The source is a man aged 65 to 85 with acute or convalescent COVID-19.

The DNA is as follows: TGCGCCAGCAGCTTGGAGGGAGGGGACACTGAAGCTTTCTTT. It is translated as CASSLEGGDTEAFF. The sequence joins TRBV5-1 to TRBJ1-1; a tentative D match to TRBD1 spans 5 bases. For CDR1 and CDR2, the germline V gene lists SGHRS and YFSETQ. There are 14 amino acids in the CDR3, from cysteine to phenylalanine inclusive. Only CDR3 DNA is held: 42 bases, read in frame from base 1. V is reduced by 0 bases and J by 3 bases, leaving a spacing of 9 bases between them.